A selection of T cell receptor beta chains follows, all from one sample in a study of shared clonotypes between healthy human individuals. Data came from immunoSEQ multiplex PCR; TCRdb stores just in-frame clones and leaves some out. The sample includes 2,500,000 or so clones, 93% of them seen just once. Sequencing was done on a sample of naive CD4+ T cells from PBMCs. The source of these receptors is a man aged 18 to 30 in good health. Some clones in this sample may be carry-over from other donors' samples. CDR3s include the opening cysteine and the closing phenylalanine or tryptophan. D genes are given only for firm matches. Clone sizes are given selectively: once, few, many, or a class where the clone is expanded.

clone size	V gene	CDR3 length	J gene	D gene	CDR3 protein	CDR3 DNA
NA	TRBV4-2	17	TRBJ2-7	TRBD2	CASSQVTGTSGTYEQYF	TGTGCCAGCAGCCAAGTCACCGGGACTAGCGGTACCTACGAGCAGTACTTC
NA	TRBV28	16	TRBJ2-4	TRBD1	CASSQIQGAGKNIQYF	TGTGCCAGCAGTCAGATCCAGGGGGCGGGCAAAAACATTCAGTACTTC
NA	TRBV5-1	15	TRBJ2-5	NA	CASSWTRGVGETQYF	TGCGCCAGCAGCTGGACGCGAGGGGTAGGGGAGACCCAGTACTTC
NA	TRBV7-3	20	TRBJ2-5	TRBD2	CASSYTLGLAGATTGETQYF	TGTGCCAGCAGCTATACCCTGGGACTAGCGGGAGCCACCACGGGAGAGACCCAGTACTTC
NA	TRBV30	13	TRBJ1-2	TRBD1	CAWSADRGQGYTF	TGTGCCTGGAGTGCTGACAGGGGCCAAGGCTACACCTTC
NA	TRBV27	15	TRBJ1-3	TRBD1	CASSPYWTGQNTIYF	TGTGCCAGCAGTCCCTACTGGACAGGGCAGAACACCATATATTTT
NA	TRBV9	17	TRBJ2-7	TRBD1	CASSTAGTGIELHEQYF	TGTGCCAGCAGCACGGCCGGGACAGGGATTGAATTGCACGAGCAGTACTTC
NA	TRBV14	14	TRBJ1-1	NA	CASSQPRRNTEAFF	TGTGCCAGCAGCCAACCCAGGAGGAACACTGAAGCTTTCTTT
NA	TRBV27	16	TRBJ2-6	TRBD2	CASSSMGGRGANVLTF	TGTGCCAGCAGTTCCATGGGAGGGAGAGGGGCCAACGTCCTGACTTTC
NA	TRBV28	11	TRBJ2-1	NA	CASSLMGEQFF	TGTGCCAGCAGTTTGATGGGCGAGCAGTTCTTC
NA	TRBV4-2	18	TRBJ2-3	TRBD2	CASSQSPRKAGDPDTQYF	TGTGCCAGCAGCCAGAGCCCTCGTAAAGCGGGAGACCCAGATACGCAGTATTTT
NA	TRBV9	15	TRBJ2-7	NA	CASSVGSTRGYEQYF	TGTGCCAGCAGCGTAGGGAGCACGAGGGGCTACGAGCAGTACTTC
NA	TRBV5-1	13	TRBJ1-2	NA	CASSTEGNYGYTF	TGCGCCAGCAGCACTGAAGGAAACTATGGCTACACCTTC
NA	TRBV10-3	13	TRBJ2-7	TRBD1	CAIREGATYEQYF	TGTGCCATCCGAGAGGGGGCAACCTACGAGCAGTACTTC
NA	TRBV6-1	15	TRBJ1-3	NA	CASSESYSSGNTIYF	TGTGCCAGCAGTGAATCCTACAGCTCTGGAAACACCATATATTTT
NA	TRBV5-1	16	TRBJ1-4	NA	CASSLTTRSGGEKLFF	TGCGCCAGCAGCTTGACCACCCGAAGTGGCGGTGAAAAACTGTTTTTT
NA	TRBV25-1	12	TRBJ1-2	NA	CASSAGDYGYTF	TGTGCCAGCAGTGCAGGTGACTATGGCTACACCTTC
NA	TRBV5-1	18	TRBJ1-3	TRBD1	CASSLSRQGPNSGNTIYF	TGCGCCAGCAGCTTGTCCCGACAGGGACCTAATTCTGGAAACACCATATATTTT
NA	TRBV5-1	15	TRBJ1-1	NA	CASSLEDSMNTEAFF	TGCGCCAGCAGCTTGGAGGACAGCATGAACACTGAAGCTTTCTTT
NA	TRBV6-6	12	TRBJ2-7	NA	CASSYARGEQYF	TGTGCCAGCAGTTACGCGCGGGGAGAGCAGTACTTC
NA	TRBV7-2	16	TRBJ2-2	TRBD2	CASSLVGLAGGGELFF	TGTGCCAGCAGCTTAGTGGGACTAGCAGGGGGTGGGGAGCTGTTTTTT
NA	TRBV5-1	13	TRBJ2-5	NA	CASREEVAETQYF	TGCGCCAGCAGAGAGGAGGTTGCGGAGACCCAGTACTTC
NA	TRBV18	13	TRBJ2-5	NA	CASSPPSGQPQYF	TGTGCCAGCTCACCCCCCTCTGGCCAGCCCCAGTACTTC
NA	TRBV5-4	16	TRBJ2-7	NA	CASSLSQTLASYEQYF	TGTGCCAGCAGCTTGTCGCAGACTCTTGCCTCCTACGAGCAGTACTTC
NA	TRBV5-5	13	TRBJ1-3	NA	CASSSTVSNTIYF	TGTGCCAGCAGCTCGACGGTGTCGAACACCATATATTTT
once	TRBV7-2	17	TRBJ2-2	TRBD1	CASSHGPGQANTGELFF	TGTGCCAGCAGCCATGGGCCGGGACAGGCGAACACCGGGGAGCTGTTTTTT
NA	TRBV10-3	13	TRBJ2-3	NA	CAIRAASTDTQYF	TGTGCCATCAGGGCCGCCTCTACAGATACGCAGTATTTT
NA	TRBV7-9	13	TRBJ1-2	TRBD1	CASSLEGGGGYTF	TGTGCCAGCAGCTTAGAAGGGGGCGGTGGCTACACCTTC
NA	TRBV19	13	TRBJ1-2	NA	CASSIDLHDGYTF	TGTGCCAGTAGTATAGATCTACATGACGGCTACACCTTC
NA	TRBV18	16	TRBJ2-2	TRBD1	CASSPGTVGNTGELFF	TGTGCCAGCTCACCCGGGACAGTCGGGAACACCGGGGAGCTGTTTTTT
NA	TRBV9	15	TRBJ1-3	NA	CASSVEGVFGNTIYF	TGTGCCAGCAGCGTAGAAGGAGTATTCGGAAACACCATATATTTT
NA	TRBV9	13	TRBJ1-2	NA	CASSRTTNYGYTF	TGTGCCAGCAGCCGTACCACTAACTATGGCTACACCTTC
NA	TRBV14	14	TRBJ2-6	NA	CASSQETGANVLTF	TGTGCCAGCAGCCAAGAGACTGGGGCCAACGTCCTGACTTTC
NA	TRBV6-1	13	TRBJ1-4	TRBD1	CASRLQGEEKLFF	TGTGCCAGCAGGTTACAGGGGGAGGAAAAACTGTTTTTT
once	TRBV18	13	TRBJ2-3	NA	CASSPPEGPAQYF	TGTGCCAGCTCACCACCGGAAGGACCGGCGCAGTATTTT
NA	TRBV6-5	15	TRBJ2-7	TRBD2	CASSYGTSGSYEQYF	TGTGCCAGCAGTTACGGGACTAGCGGGAGCTACGAGCAGTACTTC
once	TRBV6-1	14	TRBJ1-4	NA	CASSGRHVTEKLFF	TGTGCCAGCAGTGGGAGACACGTTACTGAAAAACTGTTTTTT
NA	TRBV28	15	TRBJ2-3	TRBD1	CASGTGPAGTDTQYF	TGTGCCAGCGGGACAGGGCCGGCTGGCACAGATACGCAGTATTTT
NA	TRBV7-9	15	TRBJ2-1	TRBD1	CASSLPGQGQWEQFF	TGTGCCAGCAGCTTACCTGGACAGGGCCAATGGGAGCAGTTCTTC
NA	TRBV7-9	15	TRBJ2-1	NA	CASSLVGRNANEQFF	TGTGCCAGCAGCTTAGTTGGGAGGAACGCCAATGAGCAGTTCTTC
NA	TRBV5-4	12	TRBJ1-6	NA	CASSLLDSPLHF	TGTGCCAGCAGCTTGCTTGATTCACCCCTCCACTTT
NA	TRBV5-1	15	TRBJ2-1	TRBD2	CASSLSAGVYNEQFF	TGCGCCAGCAGCTTATCAGCGGGGGTCTACAATGAGCAGTTCTTC
NA	TRBV28	16	TRBJ1-3	NA	CASSLGQTSSGNTIYF	TGTGCCAGCAGTTTAGGCCAAACGAGCTCTGGAAACACCATATATTTT
NA	TRBV6-1	17	TRBJ2-7	NA	CASSERGPSGGRGEQYF	TGTGCCAGCAGTGAAAGGGGGCCTAGCGGAGGAAGGGGCGAGCAGTACTTC
NA	TRBV28	14	TRBJ1-1	TRBD1	CASRTTGGRAEAFF	TGTGCCAGCAGAACGACAGGGGGGAGGGCTGAAGCTTTCTTT
few	TRBV9	15	TRBJ2-7	TRBD2	CASSPTSGSIYEQYF	TGTGCCAGCAGCCCTACTAGCGGGAGTATCTACGAGCAGTACTTC